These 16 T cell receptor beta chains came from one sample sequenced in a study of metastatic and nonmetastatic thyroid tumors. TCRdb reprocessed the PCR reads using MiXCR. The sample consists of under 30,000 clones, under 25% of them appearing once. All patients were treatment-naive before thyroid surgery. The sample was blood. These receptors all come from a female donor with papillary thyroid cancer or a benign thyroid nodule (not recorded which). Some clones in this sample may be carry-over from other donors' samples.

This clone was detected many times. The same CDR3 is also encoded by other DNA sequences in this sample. CDR3 in amino acids: CASSLAQGTGELFF. CDR3 sequence (DNA): TGTGCCAGCAGCCTAGCACAGGGCACCGGGGAGCTGTTTTTT. This chain uses TRBV7-3 with TRBJ2-2; D is possibly TRBD1 (6 bases). Germline V CDR1 and CDR2: SGHTA, FQGTGA. V lost 5 bases and J lost 4, with 11 bases in between. This CDR3 has 14 amino acids.

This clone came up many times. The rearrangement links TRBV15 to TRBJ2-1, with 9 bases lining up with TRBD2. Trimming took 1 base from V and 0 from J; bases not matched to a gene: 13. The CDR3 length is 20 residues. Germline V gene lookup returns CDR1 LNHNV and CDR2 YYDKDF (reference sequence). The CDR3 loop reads CATSRGASGKITSSYNEQFF. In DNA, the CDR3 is TGTGCCACCAGCAGAGGGGCTAGCGGGAAAATCACGAGCTCCTACAATGAGCAGTTCTTC.

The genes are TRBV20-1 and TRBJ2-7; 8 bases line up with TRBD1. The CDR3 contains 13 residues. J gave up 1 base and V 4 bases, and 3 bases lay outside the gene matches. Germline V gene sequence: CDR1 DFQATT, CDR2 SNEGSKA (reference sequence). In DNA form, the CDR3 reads TGCAGTGCTATGCAGGGGGCATCCTACGAGCAGTACTTC. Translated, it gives CSAMQGASYEQYF.

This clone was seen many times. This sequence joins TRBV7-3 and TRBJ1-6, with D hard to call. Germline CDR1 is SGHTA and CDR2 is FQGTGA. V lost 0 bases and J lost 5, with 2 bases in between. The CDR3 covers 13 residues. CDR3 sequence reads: CASSLTNNSPLHF. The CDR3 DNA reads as TGTGCCAGCAGCTTAACAAATAATTCACCCCTCCACTTT. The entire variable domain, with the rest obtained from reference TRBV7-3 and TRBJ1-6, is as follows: GAGVSQTPSNKVTEKGKYVELRCDPISGHTALYWYRQSLGQGPEFLIYFQGTGAADDSGLPNDRFFAVRPEGSVSTLKIQRTERGDSAVYLCASSLTNNSPLHFGNGTRLTVT.

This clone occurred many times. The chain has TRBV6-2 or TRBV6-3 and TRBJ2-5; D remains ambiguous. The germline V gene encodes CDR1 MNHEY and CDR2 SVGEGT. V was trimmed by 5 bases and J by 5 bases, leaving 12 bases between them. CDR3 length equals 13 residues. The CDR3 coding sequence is TGTGCCAGCAGTCTCATCTCTGGGGAGACCCAGTACTTC. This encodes CASSLISGETQYF.

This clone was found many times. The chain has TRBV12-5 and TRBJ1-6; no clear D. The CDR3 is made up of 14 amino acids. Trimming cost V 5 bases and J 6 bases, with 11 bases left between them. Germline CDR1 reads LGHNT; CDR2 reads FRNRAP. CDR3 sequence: CASGLQSPNSPLHF. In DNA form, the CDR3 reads TGTGCTAGTGGTCTACAGTCACCTAATTCACCCCTCCACTTT.

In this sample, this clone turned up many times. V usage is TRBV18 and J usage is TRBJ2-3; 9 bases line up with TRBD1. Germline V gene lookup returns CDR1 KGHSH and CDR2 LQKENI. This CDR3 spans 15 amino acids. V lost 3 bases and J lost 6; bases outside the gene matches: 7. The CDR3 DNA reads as TGTGCCAGCTCACCTCCGGGACAGGGTATGGATACGCAGTATTTT. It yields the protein CASSPPGQGMDTQYF.

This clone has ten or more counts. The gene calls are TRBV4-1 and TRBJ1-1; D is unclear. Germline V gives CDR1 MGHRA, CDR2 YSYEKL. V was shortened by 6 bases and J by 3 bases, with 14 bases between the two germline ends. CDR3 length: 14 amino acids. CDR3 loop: CASSPNWGHTEAFF. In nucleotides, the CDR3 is TGCGCCAGCAGTCCTAATTGGGGTCACACTGAAGCTTTCTTT.

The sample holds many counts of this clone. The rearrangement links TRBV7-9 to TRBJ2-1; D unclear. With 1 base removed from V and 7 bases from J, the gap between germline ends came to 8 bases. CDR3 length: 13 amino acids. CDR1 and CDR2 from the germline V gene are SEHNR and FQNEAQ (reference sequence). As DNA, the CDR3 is TGTGCCAGCAGCTTAGACACGGAGAATGAGCAGTTCTTC. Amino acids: CASSLDTENEQFF.

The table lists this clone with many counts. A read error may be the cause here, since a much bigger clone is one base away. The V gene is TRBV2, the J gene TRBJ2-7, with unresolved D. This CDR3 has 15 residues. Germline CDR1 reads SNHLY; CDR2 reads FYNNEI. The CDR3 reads CASSPDWTPSYEQHF. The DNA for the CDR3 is TGTGCCAGCAGTCCAGACTGGACGCCATCCTACGAGCAGCACTTC.

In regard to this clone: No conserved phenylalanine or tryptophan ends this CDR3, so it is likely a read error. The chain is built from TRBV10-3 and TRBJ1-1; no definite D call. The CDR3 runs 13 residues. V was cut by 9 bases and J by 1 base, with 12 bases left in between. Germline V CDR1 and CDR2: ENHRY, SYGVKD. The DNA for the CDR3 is TGTGCCATGAGAACAGAAGCGAACACTGAAGCTTTCGTT. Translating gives CAMRTEANTEAFV.

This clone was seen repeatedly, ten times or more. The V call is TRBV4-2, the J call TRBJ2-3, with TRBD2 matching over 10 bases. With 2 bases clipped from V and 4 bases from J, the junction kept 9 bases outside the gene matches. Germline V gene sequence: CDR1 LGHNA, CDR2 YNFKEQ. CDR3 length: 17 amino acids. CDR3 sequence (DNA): TGTGCCAGCAGCCAACCCCTAGCGGGAGTGTCCCCAGATACGCAGTATTTT. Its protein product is CASSQPLAGVSPDTQYF.

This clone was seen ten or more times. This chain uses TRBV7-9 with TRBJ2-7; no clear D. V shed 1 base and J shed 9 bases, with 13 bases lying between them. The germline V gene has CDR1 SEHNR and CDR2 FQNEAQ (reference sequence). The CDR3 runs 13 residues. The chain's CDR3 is CASSLGQILGQYF. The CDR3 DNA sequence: TGTGCCAGCAGCTTAGGGCAGATCCTGGGGCAGTACTTC. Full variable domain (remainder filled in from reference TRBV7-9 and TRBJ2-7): DTGVSQNPRHKITKRGQNVTFRCDPISEHNRLYWYRQTLGQGPEFLTYFQNEAQLEKSRLLSDRFSAERPKGSFSTLEIQRTEQGDSAMYLCASSLGQILGQYFGPGTRLTVT.

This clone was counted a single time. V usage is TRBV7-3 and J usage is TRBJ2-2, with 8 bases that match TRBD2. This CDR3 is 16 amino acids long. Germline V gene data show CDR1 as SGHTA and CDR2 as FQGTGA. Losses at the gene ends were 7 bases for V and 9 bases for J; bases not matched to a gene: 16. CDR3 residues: CASIPRGGQRTRELFF. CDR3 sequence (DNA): TGTGCCAGCATTCCTCGCGGGGGGCAGAGAACCAGGGAGCTGTTTTTT. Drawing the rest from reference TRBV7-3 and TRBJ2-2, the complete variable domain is GAGVSQTPSNKVTEKGKYVELRCDPISGHTALYWYRQSLGQGPEFLIYFQGTGAADDSGLPNDRFFAVRPEGSVSTLKIQRTERGDSAVYLCASIPRGGQRTRELFFGEGSRLTVL.

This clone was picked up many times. In DNA, the CDR3 is TGCGCCAGCAGCAAAACCCCGGGACAGGTTGGATGGGGCAATGAGCAGTTCTTC. Amino acid sequence: CASSKTPGQVGWGNEQFF. The V and J genes are TRBV5-1 and TRBJ2-1, with TRBD1 identical over 8 bases. The germline V gene has CDR1 SGHRS and CDR2 YFSETQ. The trim removed 4 bases at V and 6 bases at J, leaving 18 bases unmatched. This CDR3 contains 18 residues.

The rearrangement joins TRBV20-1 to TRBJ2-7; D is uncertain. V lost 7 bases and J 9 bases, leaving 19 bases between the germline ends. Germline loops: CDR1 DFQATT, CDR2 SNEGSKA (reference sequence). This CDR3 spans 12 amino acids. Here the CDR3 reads CSVADPRFGQYF. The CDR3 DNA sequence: TGCAGTGTTGCGGACCCAAGGTTCGGGCAGTACTTC.